This TCR beta chain originates from a study of T cell responses to AZD1222 COVID-19 vaccine. Across the study: Both about-4-week and about-12-week second-dose recipients were combined.

About this clone: The antigen is undetermined.

Study-wide results and limits: There were mostly white British donors and more females than males, and clonal diversity was possibly underestimated. Spike-wide coverage was observed for vaccine-associated CD4 TCRs, with dominant responses at 160-218 and 743-854. The repertoires were collected only after the peak T cell response.

Here immunoSEQ multiplex PCR was the method, and the copy in TCRdb shows in-frame clones only, minus some. The table lists 100,000 to 150,000 clones, more than 80% of them singletons. Trimming removed 2 bases from V and 6 bases from J; junction bases left unmatched: 1. This CDR3 has 15 amino acids. The germline CDR1 and CDR2 sequences are SGHTA and FQGTGA. Here the sequenced sample was peripheral blood, taken on day 0 of AZD1222 vaccination. The clonotype originates from an adult in good health. V and J are TRBV7-3 and TRBJ2-5; 15 bases agree with TRBD2. The CDR3 protein is CASSLGTSGRQTQYF. CDR3 coding DNA: TGTGCCAGCAGCTTAGGGACTAGCGGGAGGCAGACCCAGTACTTC. Drawing the rest from reference TRBV7-3 and TRBJ2-5, the complete variable domain is GAGVSQTPSNKVTEKGKYVELRCDPISGHTALYWYRQSLGQGPEFLIYFQGTGAADDSGLPNDRFFAVRPEGSVSTLKIQRTERGDSAVYLCASSLGTSGRQTQYFGPGTRLLVL.